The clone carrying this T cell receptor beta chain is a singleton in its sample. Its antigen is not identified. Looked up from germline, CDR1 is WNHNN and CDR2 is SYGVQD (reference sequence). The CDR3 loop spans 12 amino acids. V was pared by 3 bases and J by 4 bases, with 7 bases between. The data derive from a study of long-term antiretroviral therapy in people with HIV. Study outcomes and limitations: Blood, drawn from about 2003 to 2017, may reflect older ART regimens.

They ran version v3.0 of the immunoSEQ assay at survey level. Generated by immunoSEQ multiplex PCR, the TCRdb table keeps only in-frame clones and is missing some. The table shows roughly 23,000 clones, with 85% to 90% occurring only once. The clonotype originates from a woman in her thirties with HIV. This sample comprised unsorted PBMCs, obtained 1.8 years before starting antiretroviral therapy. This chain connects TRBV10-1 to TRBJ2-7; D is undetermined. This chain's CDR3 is CASSEKGYEQYF. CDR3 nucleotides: TGCGCCAGCAGTGAAAAGGGATACGAGCAGTACTTC.